This T cell receptor (beta chain) was sequenced during a study of cytomegalovirus exposure and HLA in healthy donors. Study details: Unique TCRs numbering roughly 85 million, obtained from HLA-typed donors, made up an early data release. Findings of the study overall: Accurate prediction of most subjects' HLA-A and HLA-B alleles from TCR beta sequences was reported.

This clone was observed a few times. Its antigen is unidentified. Germline V gene data show CDR1 as GTSNPN and CDR2 as SVGIG (reference sequence). There are 11 residues in the CDR3. Both 60 Vbeta primers and 13 Jbeta primers went into the PCR. TCRdb's copy holds only in-frame clones and misses some; the assay was immunoSEQ multiplex PCR. This repertoire shows roughly 190,000 clones, roughly 80% found once; its top ten account for around 3.1%. The V and J genes are TRBV30 and TRBJ2-5; D uncertain. The tail of the sequence fits TRBJ2-7 better, so the J call may be wrong. This sequence was found in a female donor in good health and CMV-seronegative. The material sequenced was PBMCs. The CDR3: CAWSQDYEQYF. CDR3 sequence (DNA): TGTGCCTGGAGTCAGGACTACGAGCAGTACTTC.